This note documents a single TCR beta chain sequence. Its antigen is not known. This CDR3 region has 13 residues. With V trimmed by 4 bases and J by 8 bases, 4 bases remained unmatched. Germline V CDR1 and CDR2: SGHRS, YFSETQ. The entry originates in a study of blood T cells in healthy people across ages. Study conclusions and caveats: Compared with aged donors, long-lived donors showed fewer expanded clones, suggesting selection.

Using a J-beta primer mix together with a sample-barcoded 5' primer, a second PCR was run for roughly 6 to 11 cycles. TCRdb recomputed calls from the 5' RACE reads with MiXCR, one row per CDR3 protein. The sample lists about 840,000 distinct CDR3 sequences, 25% to 35% occurring once. This same sample was also taken into another study, of T cells of mothers and their children.

The receptor was derived from a middle-aged woman in good health. The rearrangement joins TRBV5-1 to TRBJ1-1; TRBD1 aligns across 11 bases. Sequencing used blood. The CDR3 coding sequence is TGCGCCAGCAGCCTACGGACAGGGGGCGAAGCTTTCTTT. It translates to CASSLRTGGEAFF.